Shown below are 31 T cell receptor beta chains from a single sample sequenced in a study of blood T cell repertoires in COVID-19. The method was immunoSEQ multiplex PCR; TCRdb's version includes in-frame clones alone and lacks a portion of them. The sample has about 96,000 clones; 65% to 85% are singletons. Material for sequencing was peripheral blood. The receptors come from a woman aged 55 to 70 with acute or convalescent COVID-19.

V gene TRBV29-1 combines with J gene TRBJ2-7, with 9 nucleotides matching TRBD2. This CDR3 is built from 14 residues. With 6 bases clipped from V and 0 bases from J, the junction kept 6 bases outside the gene matches. CDR1 is SQVTM, CDR2 ANQGSEA, per germline. CDR3 nucleotides: TGCAGCGTCGGTAGCGGGGGATTCTCCTACGAGCAGTACTTC. It translates to CSVGSGGFSYEQYF.

This clone has more than one count but fewer than ten. The chain uses TRBV9 and TRBJ2-1; TRBD2 matches at 13 bases. The V and J ends lost 4 bases and 8 bases, in that order; junction bases with no gene match: 15. CDR1 and CDR2 from the germline V gene are SGDLS and YYNGEE. The CDR3 consists of 18 residues. The CDR3: CASSPEVWTSGGDDEQFF. In DNA, the CDR3 is TGTGCCAGCAGCCCGGAGGTTTGGACTAGCGGGGGTGACGATGAGCAGTTCTTC. Full variable domain (rest looked up from reference TRBV9 and TRBJ2-1): DSGVTQTPKHLITATGQRVTLRCSPRSGDLSVYWYQQSLDQGLQFLIQYYNGEERAKGNILERFSAQQFPDLHSELNLSSLELGDSALYFCASSPEVWTSGGDDEQFFGPGTRLTVL.

This chain links TRBV19 with TRBJ2-2, with 9 bases aligning to TRBD1. The CDR3 has 16 residues. V lost 4 bases to trimming and J lost 4 bases; unmatched junction nucleotides: 7. The germline CDR1 and CDR2 sequences are LNHDA and SQIVND (reference sequence). The CDR3 sequence: CASSKGSTGGTGELFF. The CDR3 DNA is TGTGCCAGTAGTAAGGGATCGACAGGGGGCACCGGGGAGCTGTTTTTT.

V usage is TRBV30 and J usage is TRBJ2-5, with D perhaps matching TRBD1 (6 bases). V shed 3 bases and J shed 9 bases, with 17 bases lying between them. This CDR3 has 13 amino acids. Germline CDR1 GTSNPN, CDR2 SVGIG (reference sequence). The DNA of the CDR3 is TGTGCCTGGAGCCAGGACAGTTTGGGGGCCCAGTACTTC. Translating it yields CAWSQDSLGAQYF. The full variable domain, its missing parts supplied by reference TRBV30 and TRBJ2-5, is SQTIHQWPATLVQPVGSPLSLECTVEGTSNPNLYWYRQAAGRGLQLLFYSVGIGQISSEVPQNLSASRPQDRQFILSSKKLLLSDSGFYLCAWSQDSLGAQYFGPGTRLLVL.

In its sample, this clone was seen once. The chain joins TRBV2 to TRBJ2-5, with 9 bases matching TRBD1. The length of the CDR3 is 17 residues. Germline CDR1 reads SNHLY; CDR2 reads FYNNEI. J was trimmed by 2 bases and V by 5 bases; bases with no gene match: 12. CDR3 sequence: CASSTGQGSPIQETQYF. DNA of the CDR3: TGTGCCAGCAGTACTGGACAGGGGTCCCCAATACAAGAGACCCAGTACTTC.

V is TRBV7-3 and J is TRBJ2-1, with TRBD2 identical over 9 bases. The CDR3 consists of 15 residues. The V gene's germline CDR1 is SGHTA and CDR2 FQGTGA. V lost 2 bases and J lost 8; bases outside the gene matches: 7. In nucleotides, the CDR3 is TGTGCCAGCAGCTTACTAGCGGGGACGCGGGATGAGCAGTTCTTC. Amino acids: CASSLLAGTRDEQFF.

This clone was seen a few times. This chain links TRBV6-4 with TRBJ2-1, with D perhaps matching TRBD2 (5 bases). The CDR3 runs to 15 residues. V lost 2 bases to trimming and J lost 2 bases, with 10 bases between them. CDR1 and CDR2 (germline): MRHNA, SNTAGT. This chain's CDR3 is CASSDRGLPYNEQFF. The CDR3 nucleotides read TGTGCCAGCAGTGACAGAGGGTTACCCTACAATGAGCAGTTCTTC.

The V and J genes are TRBV5-4 and TRBJ1-6; no definite D call. Trimming pared 4 bases from V and 0 bases from J, leaving 17 bases between. CDR3 length: 18 amino acids. Looked up from germline, CDR1 is SGHNT and CDR2 is YYREEE (reference sequence). CDR3 sequence: CASSPNPPASSYNSPLHF. In nucleotides, the CDR3 is TGTGCCAGCAGCCCAAACCCACCCGCTAGCTCCTATAATTCACCCCTCCACTTT.

V is TRBV6-1 and J is TRBJ2-2; D might be TRBD2 (6 bases). The germline gives CDR1 MNHNS, CDR2 SASEGT. V gave up 2 bases and J gave up 7 bases, with 8 bases separating them. The CDR3 contains 13 residues. This CDR3 is CASSELRGGELFF. The CDR3 nucleotides are TGTGCCAGCAGTGAACTGCGGGGCGGGGAGCTGTTTTTT.

V is TRBV9 and J is TRBJ2-7; 8 bases fit TRBD2. The CDR3 is made up of 13 amino acids. Germline CDR1 SGDLS, CDR2 YYNGEE. The V gene end was trimmed by 4 bases and the J gene end by 4 bases; junction bases not matched to a gene: 4. CDR3 in amino acids: CASSPGTRYEQYF. CDR3 nucleotides: TGTGCCAGCAGCCCGGGGACTAGATACGAGCAGTACTTC. The entire variable domain, with the rest obtained from reference TRBV9 and TRBJ2-7, is as follows: DSGVTQTPKHLITATGQRVTLRCSPRSGDLSVYWYQQSLDQGLQFLIQYYNGEERAKGNILERFSAQQFPDLHSELNLSSLELGDSALYFCASSPGTRYEQYFGPGTRLTVT.

CDR3 region: CASSPGQGNQPQHF. CDR3 DNA sequence: TGCGCCAGCAGCCCCGGACAGGGCAATCAGCCCCAGCATTTT. The chain combines TRBV5-1 with TRBJ1-5, with 7 bases fitting TRBD1. This CDR3 comprises 14 residues. V was clipped by 4 bases and J by 2 bases; unmatched bases: 3. Per the germline V gene, CDR1 is SGHRS and CDR2 is YFSETQ.

The chain joins TRBV7-6 to TRBJ1-2; TRBD1 aligns across 8 bases. V trimming: 5 bases; J trimming: 2 bases; junction bases outside the gene matches: 16. Germline lookup yields CDR1 SGHVS and CDR2 FNYEAQ. The CDR3 has 18 amino acids. The DNA for the CDR3 is TGTGCCAGCAGCCTAATATCCACACCGGGACAGGAGAACTATGGCTACACCTTC. Its translation is CASSLISTPGQENYGYTF.

This clone was observed a single time. The J gene is TRBJ1-2, the V gene TRBV2; tentatively, D is TRBD1 (5 bases). V lost 7 bases and J 7 bases, leaving 19 bases between the germline ends. The germline V gene has CDR1 SNHLY and CDR2 FYNNEI. The CDR3 runs to 14 residues. The chain's CDR3 is CASIVDSSIGGYTF. DNA for the CDR3: TGTGCCAGCATCGTTGACAGTTCGATTGGTGGCTACACCTTC. Combining the CDR3 with reference TRBV2 and TRBJ1-2 gives the whole variable domain EPEVTQTPSHQVTQMGQEVILRCVPISNHLYFYWYRQILGQKVEFLVSFYNNEISEKSEIFDDQFSVERPDGSNFTLKIRSTKLEDSAMYFCASIVDSSIGGYTFGSGTRLTVV.

This rearrangement joins TRBV19 to TRBJ2-1, with 7 bases fitting TRBD1. The CDR3 is 13 amino acids. V shed 3 bases and J 5 bases; nucleotides not matched to a gene: 1. Germline CDR1 and CDR2: LNHDA and SQIVND (reference sequence). CDR3 nucleotide sequence: TGTGCCAGTAGTATGGACAGGCACAATGAGCAGTTCTTC. The encoded protein is CASSMDRHNEQFF.

CDR3 DNA: TGTGCCAGCAGCCCCCAGGGCAGGGGCAATCAGCCCCAGCATTTT. This sequence encodes CASSPQGRGNQPQHF. The V gene is TRBV7-2, the J gene TRBJ1-5, with D possibly TRBD1 on 5 matching bases. V shed 5 bases and J shed 2 bases, with 13 bases lying between them. The CDR3 has 15 amino acids. Germline V gene lookup returns CDR1 SGHTA and CDR2 FQGNSA. The full variable domain, rest sourced from reference TRBV7-2 and TRBJ1-5, is GAGVSQSPSNKVTEKGKDVELRCDPISGHTALYWYRQSLGQGLEFLIYFQGNSAPDKSGLPSDRFSAERTGGSVSTLTIQRTQQEDSAVYLCASSPQGRGNQPQHFGDGTRLSIL.

The V gene is TRBV5-6, the J gene TRBJ1-6; D gene uncertain. Between the trimmed V and J ends, which lost 0 bases and 6 bases, there was a span of 7 bases. The germline gives CDR1 SGHDT, CDR2 YYEEEE. The CDR3 is 14 residues long. CDR3 sequence reads: CASSLASVNSPLHF. DNA for the CDR3: TGTGCCAGCAGCTTGGCGAGCGTTAATTCACCCCTCCACTTT.

This clone was found many times. CDR3 sequence reads: CASSPGGLNQPQHF. CDR3 coding DNA: TGCGCCAGCAGCCCAGGGGGCTTGAATCAGCCCCAGCATTTT. The rearrangement uses TRBV4-1 and TRBJ1-5; 8 bases map to TRBD1. From germline, CDR1 is MGHRA and CDR2 YSYEKL. This CDR3 is 14 amino acids long. The V gene end was trimmed by 4 bases and the J gene end by 4 bases; junction bases not matched to a gene: 3.

This chain's CDR3 is CAWSPRDRGFLTEAFF. The CDR3 region has the DNA TGTGCCTGGAGTCCCCGGGACAGGGGCTTCCTAACTGAAGCTTTCTTT. The rearrangement links TRBV30 to TRBJ1-1; TRBD1 matches 10 bases. V shed 2 bases, J shed 5 bases, and the junction held 11 bases outside the gene matches. Germline loops: CDR1 GTSNPN, CDR2 SVGIG (reference sequence). CDR3 length: 16 amino acids. The full variable domain, rest sourced from reference TRBV30 and TRBJ1-1, is SQTIHQWPATLVQPVGSPLSLECTVEGTSNPNLYWYRQAAGRGLQLLFYSVGIGQISSEVPQNLSASRPQDRQFILSSKKLLLSDSGFYLCAWSPRDRGFLTEAFFGQGTRLTVV.

This sequence joins TRBV5-1 and TRBJ2-3, with 8 bases matching TRBD1. The CDR3 contains 14 residues. CDR1 and CDR2 from the germline V gene are SGHRS and YFSETQ. J was trimmed by 4 bases and V by 1 base; bases with no gene match: 2. CDR3 sequence reads: CASSLTGGPDTQYF. The CDR3 DNA sequence: TGCGCCAGCAGCTTGACAGGGGGGCCAGATACGCAGTATTTT.

The chain combines TRBV19 with TRBJ2-5; 7 nucleotides align to TRBD2. CDR1 LNHDA and CDR2 SQIVND come from the germline V gene (reference sequence). CDR3 length equals 13 residues. V shed 4 bases, J shed 5 bases, and the junction held 4 bases outside the gene matches. The CDR3 sequence is CASSTGRGETQYF. The CDR3 DNA is TGTGCCAGTAGTACAGGGCGGGGGGAGACCCAGTACTTC.

The chain carries TRBV12-3 or TRBV12-4 and TRBJ1-2, with TRBD1 as a possible D gene (6 bases). The V and J ends lost 3 bases and 7 bases respectively, with 12 bases between them. CDR3 length: 13 amino acids. The CDR3 loop reads CASSLIQGLGYTF. The DNA for the CDR3 is TGTGCCAGCAGTTTGATTCAGGGGCTTGGCTACACCTTC.

The chain couples TRBV10-3 to TRBJ2-3, with 9 bases fitting TRBD1. V shed 7 bases, J shed 4 bases, and the junction held 12 bases outside the gene matches. Germline values: CDR1 ENHRY, CDR2 SYGVKD. CDR3 length: 16 residues. The CDR3 loop is CAITPTQGASADTQYF. The CDR3 nucleotides are TGTGCCATCACCCCGACACAGGGGGCGTCTGCAGATACGCAGTATTTT.

The rearrangement uses TRBV4-1 and TRBJ2-5; D may be TRBD2 (6 bases). Trimming cost V 2 bases and J 5 bases, with 12 bases left between them. CDR3 size: 14 residues. Per germline, CDR1 MGHRA and CDR2 YSYEKL. The CDR3 coding sequence is TGCGCCAGCAGCCAACCGGGGGTGACGGAGACCCAGTACTTC. Translated, it gives CASSQPGVTETQYF.

This rearrangement joins TRBV6-5 to TRBJ2-1, with 8 bases matching TRBD1. In germline, CDR1 is MNHEY, CDR2 SVGAGI. The length of the CDR3 is 13 residues. Trimming took 11 bases from V and 4 from J; bases not matched to a gene: 7. The CDR3 coding sequence is TGTGCCGCGGGACAGGAGATATACAATGAGCAGTTCTTC. It specifies CAAGQEIYNEQFF.

V and J are TRBV6-2 or TRBV6-3 and TRBJ2-7, with a weak D call TRBD1 (5 bases). Trimming took off 5 bases at V and 7 bases at J, with 15 bases between the two ends. CDR1 and CDR2 from the germline V gene are MNHEY and SVGEGT. The CDR3 loop spans 13 amino acids. CDR3 in amino acids: CASSRSDMREQYF. DNA of the CDR3: TGTGCCAGCAGTCGATCGGACATGCGGGAGCAGTACTTC.

This sequence joins TRBV21-1 and TRBJ2-7; the table's D call, TRBD1, has no DNA check behind it. TRBV21-1 is a pseudogene locus. This CDR3 comprises 16 residues. DNA for the CDR3: TGTGCCAGCAGCAAAAACGCAAGGACAGGTATCTTGGAGCAGTACTTC. Protein product: CASSKNARTGILEQYF.

The rearrangement links TRBV4-1 to TRBJ1-2; D is possibly TRBD1 (5 bases). Germline assignment: CDR1 MGHRA and CDR2 YSYEKL. The CDR3 runs 15 residues. Trimming pared 1 base from V and 2 bases from J, leaving 11 bases between. DNA for the CDR3: TGCGCCAGCAGCCAAGGGACCCGACAGAACTATGGCTACACCTTC. Protein product: CASSQGTRQNYGYTF.

The chain carries TRBV5-1 and TRBJ2-1; D is perhaps TRBD2 (6 bases). Germline V lookup: CDR1 SGHRS, CDR2 YFSETQ. The CDR3 loop spans 13 amino acids. V lost 4 bases and J lost 10, with 15 bases in between. CDR3 nucleotide sequence: TGCGCCAGCAGCCCGGGACTTGAGGGAGAGCAGTTCTTC. Its translation is CASSPGLEGEQFF.

J is TRBJ1-5 and V is TRBV7-2, with D possibly TRBD1 on 5 matching bases. V was pared by 1 base and J by 2 bases, with 9 bases between. Germline V CDR1 and CDR2: SGHTA, FQGNSA. This CDR3 contains 15 residues. Here the CDR3 DNA reads TGTGCCAGCAGCTTAGAGCAGGGCCGCAATCAGCCCCAGCATTTT. The encoded protein is CASSLEQGRNQPQHF.

The V and J genes are TRBV28 and TRBJ1-1; no clear D. V was pared by 5 bases and J by 2 bases, with 15 bases between. Germline CDR1 and CDR2: MDHEN and SYDVKM. This CDR3 has 15 amino acids. The CDR3 sequence: CASSPRGDENTEAFF. CDR3 in DNA: TGTGCCAGCAGTCCCCGGGGAGACGAAAACACTGAAGCTTTCTTT.

This chain uses TRBV6-5 with TRBJ1-6, with 8 positions matching TRBD1. V gave up 6 bases and J gave up 6 bases; unmatched junction bases: 7. Germline assignment: CDR1 MNHEY and CDR2 SVGAGI. This CDR3 region has 15 residues. The DNA of the CDR3 is TGTGCCAGCAGACCCCCAGGACAGGGTAATTCACCCCTCCACTTT. It translates to CASRPPGQGNSPLHF.